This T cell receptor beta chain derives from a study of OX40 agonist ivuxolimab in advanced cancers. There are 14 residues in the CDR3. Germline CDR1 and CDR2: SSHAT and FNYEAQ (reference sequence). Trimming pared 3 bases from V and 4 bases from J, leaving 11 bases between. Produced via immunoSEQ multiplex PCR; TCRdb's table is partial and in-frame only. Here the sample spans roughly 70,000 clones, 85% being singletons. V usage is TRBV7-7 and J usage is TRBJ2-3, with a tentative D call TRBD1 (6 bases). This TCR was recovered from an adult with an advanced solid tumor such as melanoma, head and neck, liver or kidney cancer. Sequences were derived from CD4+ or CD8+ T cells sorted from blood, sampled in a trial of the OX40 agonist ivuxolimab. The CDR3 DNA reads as TGTGCCAGCAGCTTCTCAGGGGAAGCAGATACGCAGTATTTT. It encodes CASSFSGEADTQYF.